These 22 T cell receptor beta chains originate from one sample sequenced in a study of Graves' ophthalmopathy and Graves' hyperthyroidism. Amplification of TCR beta CDR3 regions used RNA transcripts. The library came from an HTBI-primed first-round RT-PCR and a second-round multiplex PCR. TCRdb processed the multiplex PCR reads anew with MiXCR; each CDR3 protein has one entry. The sample includes about 370,000 distinct CDR3 sequences, roughly 18% of them seen just once. Sequencing used peripheral blood. Receptors originate from a young woman with Graves' ophthalmopathy.

This clonotype was found many times. The J gene is TRBJ2-5, the V gene TRBV7-9; D unresolved. This CDR3 has 13 residues. Trimming left V 4 bases short and J 3 bases short, with 9 bases between. Germline CDR1 reads SEHNR; CDR2 reads FQNEAQ (reference sequence). CDR3 DNA: TGTGCCAGCAGCTGGGGTGCGGAAGAGACCCAGTACTTC. Protein sequence: CASSWGAEETQYF. Full variable domain (outside the CDR3, taken from reference TRBV7-9 and TRBJ2-5): DTGVSQNPRHKITKRGQNVTFRCDPISEHNRLYWYRQTLGQGPEFLTYFQNEAQLEKSRLLSDRFSAERPKGSFSTLEIQRTEQGDSAMYLCASSWGAEETQYFGPGTRLLVL.

This chain uses TRBV28 with TRBJ2-5; no definite D call. Germline V gives CDR1 MDHEN, CDR2 SYDVKM. The V gene lost 6 bases and the J gene lost 4 bases, with 18 bases spanning the gap. This CDR3 has 15 amino acids. The CDR3 protein is CASSSSSSRRETQYF. CDR3 DNA sequence: TGTGCCAGCAGCTCGAGCTCATCTCGGCGAGAGACCCAGTACTTC.

This clonotype occurred many times. V and J are TRBV11-3 and TRBJ2-7, with D unresolved. Looked up from germline, CDR1 is SGHNT and CDR2 is YENEEA. The CDR3 is made up of 16 amino acids. Trimming removed 1 base at V and 3 bases at J, with 16 bases between. The CDR3 bases are TGTGCCAGCAGCTTAGTACCCGCCGGGCCAAACTACGAGCAGTACTTC. Translation: CASSLVPAGPNYEQYF.

V and J are TRBV6-5 and TRBJ2-2; D may be TRBD1 or TRBD2 (5 bases each). Between the trimmed V and J ends, which lost 4 bases and 9 bases, there was a span of 18 bases. This CDR3 is 15 amino acids long. Germline CDR1 and CDR2: MNHEY and SVGAGI. The chain's CDR3 is CASSFWDGPEWELFF. In nucleotides, the CDR3 is TGTGCCAGCAGTTTCTGGGACGGACCGGAATGGGAGCTGTTTTTT.

The rearrangement joins TRBV6-2 or TRBV6-3 to TRBJ1-5; 9 bases are a match to TRBD1. This CDR3 spans 14 amino acids. J lost 6 bases, V lost 6 bases, and 6 bases had no gene match. Germline V gives CDR1 MNHEY, CDR2 SVGEGT. The CDR3 DNA sequence: TGTGCCAGCAGCCGGACAGGGGTGGTTCAGCCCCAGCATTTT. This codes for CASSRTGVVQPQHF.

This clonotype was counted ten times or more. The V call is TRBV28, the J call TRBJ1-3; 8 bases align to TRBD1. J lost 8 bases, V lost 8 bases, and 5 bases had no gene match. Germline V gives CDR1 MDHEN, CDR2 SYDVKM. The CDR3 loop spans 12 amino acids. The CDR3 DNA reads TGTGCCAGCTGGACAGGGATAGACACCATATATTTT. This translates into CASWTGIDTIYF.

This clonotype came up many times. The rearrangement links TRBV12-3 or TRBV12-4 to TRBJ1-3, with D possibly matching TRBD1 (6 bases). This CDR3 has 16 residues. Trimming stripped 4 bases from V and 3 bases from J, with 16 bases between. Here the CDR3 DNA reads TGTGCCAGCAGTTCATTTACCGGACAGCTTGGAAACACCATATATTTT. Translation: CASSSFTGQLGNTIYF.

The chain has TRBV6-1 and TRBJ2-2, with a tentative D call TRBD1 (6 bases). The length of the CDR3 is 12 residues. Trimming left V 5 bases short and J 9 bases short, with 10 bases between. Looked up from germline, CDR1 is MNHNS and CDR2 is SASEGT. CDR3 loop: CASSTGQRELFF. In DNA form, the CDR3 reads TGTGCCAGCAGTACCGGACAGAGGGAGCTGTTTTTT.

This clonotype has a count of ten or more. The chain links TRBV24-1 to TRBJ2-5; 10 nucleotides align to TRBD2. CDR1 and CDR2 (germline): KGHDR, SFDVKD. The CDR3 has 15 amino acids. J lost 5 bases, V lost 2 bases, and 4 bases had no gene match. The DNA for the CDR3 is TGTGCCACCAGTGATTGGACTAGCGGAGGGGAGACCCAGTACTTC. Translated: CATSDWTSGGETQYF.

This clonotype showed up many times. J is TRBJ2-7 and V is TRBV28; D is uncertain. CDR3 length: 13 residues. Germline-derived CDR1 and CDR2 are MDHEN and SYDVKM. V was clipped by 7 bases and J by 2 bases, with 12 bases between them. The CDR3 coding sequence is TGTGCCAGCAATCCCGTGGGCACCTACGAGCAGTACTTC. This translates into CASNPVGTYEQYF.

This clonotype showed up many times. The rearrangement joins TRBV7-9 to TRBJ2-5; D ambiguous. Germline V gene sequence: CDR1 SEHNR, CDR2 FQNEAQ (reference sequence). The V end was cut by 3 bases, the J end by 2 bases, with 7 bases between. The CDR3 is 13 amino acids. For the CDR3, the DNA is TGTGCCAGCAGCTTCTATTCGCAAGAGACCCAGTACTTC. This gives the protein CASSFYSQETQYF.

This clonotype occurred many times. The rearrangement links TRBV6-5 to TRBJ2-7; TRBD1 or TRBD2 may be the D gene (5 bases each). Per germline, CDR1 MNHEY and CDR2 SVGAGI. The CDR3 extends over 16 amino acids. V lost 0 bases and J 0 bases, leaving 12 bases between the germline ends. The CDR3 DNA reads TGTGCCAGCAGTTACTCGAGCAGGGACCACTCCTACGAGCAGTACTTC. This translates into CASSYSSRDHSYEQYF.

This clonotype appeared many times. V gene TRBV7-6 combines with J gene TRBJ2-2; tentative D call: TRBD2 (7 bases). CDR1 is SGHVS, CDR2 FNYEAQ, per germline. Trimming took off 5 bases at V and 1 base at J, with 11 bases between the two ends. CDR3 length equals 15 residues. CDR3: CASSKGGVNTGELFF. CDR3 in DNA: TGTGCCAGCAGCAAGGGGGGGGTGAACACCGGGGAGCTGTTTTTT.

This chain connects TRBV7-2 to TRBJ2-7, with 11 positions matching TRBD1. Germline values: CDR1 SGHTA, CDR2 FQGNSA. After removal of 1 base from V and 2 bases from J, the junction contained 4 bases not matched to a gene. CDR3 length: 16 residues. CDR3 amino acids: CASSLGQGQGAYEQYF. CDR3 sequence (DNA): TGTGCCAGCAGCTTAGGGCAGGGACAGGGGGCCTACGAGCAGTACTTC.

The J gene is TRBJ2-7, the V gene TRBV6-2 or TRBV6-3; TRBD2 matches 11 bases. V trimming: 5 bases; J trimming: 3 bases; junction bases outside the gene matches: 6. CDR3 length: 15 amino acids. The V gene's germline CDR1 is MNHEY and CDR2 SVGEGT. The chain's CDR3 is CASSPVAGGVYEQYF. Written as DNA, the CDR3 is TGTGCCAGCAGTCCTGTAGCGGGAGGGGTCTACGAGCAGTACTTC.

The count of this clonotype is one. The chain carries TRBV11-1 and TRBJ1-2, with a possible D match to TRBD1 (5 bases). V was cut by 6 bases and J by 8 bases, with 25 bases left in between. In germline, CDR1 is SGHAT, CDR2 FQDESV (reference sequence). This CDR3 contains 16 residues. DNA for the CDR3: TGTGCCAGCAGTCAAGACGTAGCTGGGCAGGGCAGGGGCTACACCTTC. It encodes CASSQDVAGQGRGYTF.

V usage is TRBV9 and J usage is TRBJ1-2; D possibly corresponds to TRBD1 (5 bases). The CDR3 is 15 residues long. Germline CDR1 reads SGDLS; CDR2 reads YYNGEE. V was clipped by 5 bases and J by 0 bases, with 14 bases between them. CDR3 amino acids: CASREGEESNYGYTF. The CDR3 DNA sequence: TGTGCCAGCAGAGAAGGGGAGGAATCTAACTATGGCTACACCTTC. Supplemented by reference TRBV9 and TRBJ1-2, the full variable domain reads DSGVTQTPKHLITATGQRVTLRCSPRSGDLSVYWYQQSLDQGLQFLIQYYNGEERAKGNILERFSAQQFPDLHSELNLSSLELGDSALYFCASREGEESNYGYTFGSGTRLTVV.

This clonotype was found many times. V and J are TRBV9 and TRBJ2-7; 8 bases are shared with TRBD2. The CDR3 is 15 amino acids. V shed 0 bases, J shed 4 bases, and the junction held 6 bases outside the gene matches. Germline CDR1 reads SGDLS; CDR2 reads YYNGEE. The CDR3 coding sequence is TGTGCCAGCAGCGTAGGACTAGCGAAACTATACGAGCAGTACTTC. This codes for CASSVGLAKLYEQYF.

This clonotype was counted at least ten times. This rearrangement joins TRBV20-1 to TRBJ2-3; D remains ambiguous. The germline V gene encodes CDR1 DFQATT and CDR2 SNEGSKA (reference sequence). This CDR3 is 17 amino acids long. V shed 0 bases and J shed 0 bases, with 16 bases lying between them. CDR3 protein: CSAREGWRFPSTDTQYF. The CDR3 DNA reads as TGCAGTGCTAGAGAGGGGTGGCGGTTTCCTAGCACAGATACGCAGTATTTT.

The V gene is TRBV28, the J gene TRBJ2-7; D gene unclear. V shed 5 bases and J shed 3 bases, with 17 bases lying between them. CDR1 and CDR2 (germline): MDHEN, SYDVKM. The CDR3 is made up of 15 amino acids. The CDR3 loop is CASSIPALGVYEQYF. The CDR3 DNA follows: TGTGCCAGCAGTATTCCGGCTTTGGGCGTCTACGAGCAGTACTTC.

This clonotype came up many times. V is TRBV30 and J is TRBJ1-1; D remains ambiguous. The CDR3 runs 13 residues. Trimming stripped 4 bases from V and 1 base from J, with 10 bases between. CDR1 is GTSNPN and CDR2 is SVGIG in the germline V gene (reference sequence). In DNA, the CDR3 is TGTGCCTGGACCCCAACACCGAACACTGAAGCTTTCTTT. Protein sequence: CAWTPTPNTEAFF. Supplemented by reference TRBV30 and TRBJ1-1, the full variable domain reads SQTIHQWPATLVQPVGSPLSLECTVEGTSNPNLYWYRQAAGRGLQLLFYSVGIGQISSEVPQNLSASRPQDRQFILSSKKLLLSDSGFYLCAWTPTPNTEAFFGQGTRLTVV.

This clonotype was seen at least ten times. This chain joins TRBV11-2 and TRBJ1-3; D ambiguous. V dropped 0 bases and J dropped 2 bases, with 8 bases sitting between them. Per the germline V gene, CDR1 is SGHAT and CDR2 is FQNNGV. The CDR3 is 15 residues long. Here the CDR3 reads CASSLDRLAGNTIYF. The CDR3 coding sequence is TGTGCCAGCAGCTTAGATAGGCTCGCTGGAAACACCATATATTTT.